This T cell receptor (beta chain) stems from a study of CD4 T cells in relation to SARS-CoV-2 and coronaviruses. Background on the study: Convalescent patients were under ten males and a few females; two were Hispanic.

Clones were read by immunoSEQ multiplex PCR, and TCRdb kept only the in-frame ones, dropping some. The data hold approximately 50,000 clones, with about 90% observed a single time. The germline CDR1 and CDR2 sequences are MDHEN and SYDVKM. V lost 5 bases and J lost 5; bases outside the gene matches: 3. The CDR3 is 13 amino acids. This clonotype was obtained from an adult with COVID-19. Material: naive CD4+ T cells from PBMCs. Described subset: naive CD4+ T cells isolated by negative enrichment. The rearrangement links TRBV28 to TRBJ2-1; 7 positions match TRBD1. CDR3 in DNA: TGTGCCAGCAGTATCGGACAGGACAATGAGCAGTTCTTC. It yields the protein CASSIGQDNEQFF.